This TCR beta chain was obtained from a study of blood T cell repertoires in COVID-19. Overall study context: Samples came from the United States, Italy and Spain, spanning acute and convalescent COVID-19. PBMCs, B-cell-depleted T cells, or T cells were the source of the cDNA or gDNA that made up the material.

How the authors handled the data: Cell counts per sample came from amplifying reference gene primers. Assay: immunoSEQ multiplex PCR; the TCRdb copy retains only in-frame clones and omits some. The V and J calls and clone size come from that table; D and trimming were worked out from the DNA. The sample lists about 160,000 clones, approximately 92% seen once, with roughly 4.5% in the top ten. Trimming stripped 5 bases from V and 4 bases from J, with 9 bases between. Germline lookup yields CDR1 MNHNY and CDR2 SVGAGI (reference sequence). The CDR3 sequence is 13 residues long. The receptor comes from a woman in her fifties or sixties with acute or convalescent COVID-19. Sequencing was carried out using peripheral blood. This sequence joins TRBV6-6 and TRBJ2-1; the D is unclear. The CDR3: CASSHDQYNEQFF. The CDR3 coding sequence is TGTGCCAGCAGTCACGATCAGTACAATGAGCAGTTCTTC.